These T cell receptor beta chains were read from a single sample in a study of cytomegalovirus exposure and HLA in healthy donors. Measured with immunoSEQ multiplex PCR; TCRdb has only the in-frame clones, and not every one. The table has 55,000 to 70,000 clones, approximately 91% seen once. The material sequenced was PBMCs. These receptors all stem from a man younger than 35 in good health and CMV-seronegative. CDR3s leave out the opening cysteine and the closing phenylalanine or tryptophan. Only some rows state a clone size, as once, few, many or a class for expanded clones.

clone_size j_call v_call cdr3_aa
NA TRBJ1-2 TRBV29-1 SLGADYGYT
few TRBJ2-5 TRBV2 ASSGRRDSGKIQETQY
NA TRBJ2-6 TRBV28 ASSRGQGRFGANVLT
NA TRBJ2-1 TRBV19 ASSISGMSGDEQF
NA TRBJ2-1 TRBV6-5 ASSYSSGRSYEQF
once TRBJ2-7 TRBV9 ASSDGQEYEQY
NA TRBJ2-2 TRBV29-1 SVVGGGGRGTGELF
NA TRBJ1-1 TRBV5-1 ASSLKRNGGEAF
once TRBJ2-6 TRBV2 APGQGINSGANVLT
NA TRBJ1-5 TRBV7-2 ASSLGGDRAHQPQH
NA TRBJ2-1 TRBV13 ASSTFGTGRSNEQF
NA TRBJ2-5 TRBV4-2 ASSLGGQGKETQY
NA TRBJ2-7 TRBV5-1 ASSLLVGGRPYEQY
NA TRBJ1-2 TRBV21-1 ASSSQGGNGYT
NA TRBJ1-2 TRBV5-6 ASSLRTGTGPNGYT
NA TRBJ1-5 TRBV7-9 ASSFSWDGGIQPQH
NA TRBJ1-1 TRBV5-1 ASSLAFVTEAF
NA TRBJ1-1 TRBV19 ASKSLRLEAF
NA TRBJ2-7 TRBV28 ASSTRQETAHEQY
few TRBJ1-4 TRBV6-1 ASRSTSVAEKLF
NA TRBJ2-1 TRBV29-1 SSLGLAGGLPYNEQF
NA TRBJ2-3 TRBV2 ASSDGTSGGTDTQY
NA TRBJ2-7 TRBV10-3 AISDPTEDSGTGYPYEQY
NA TRBJ2-1 TRBV9 ASSDPLAGYDNEQF
NA TRBJ1-5 TRBV9 ASSKIGTVNQPQH
once TRBJ2-5 TRBV5-8 ASSFRDRQETQY
NA TRBJ2-7 TRBV28 ASSLNVRSEQY
once TRBJ1-2 TRBV7-2 ASSFGTGYGGYT
NA TRBJ1-1 TRBV4-3 ASSLLGGDTEAF
NA TRBJ1-1 TRBV29-1 SSRGVGQANTEAF
NA TRBJ2-7 TRBV20-1 SAKFGREQY
NA TRBJ2-5 TRBV5-1 ASSLFGRGQMSLRETQY
NA TRBJ2-2 TRBV28 ASTRLRGRYTGELF
NA TRBJ2-7 TRBV5-6 ASSPGTGAYEQY
NA TRBJ2-7 TRBV7-2 ASSRVLAGNSYEQY
once TRBJ1-2 TRBV28 ASSVNRGIGYGYT
NA TRBJ1-1 TRBV19 ASSIPGERTEAF
NA TRBJ1-1 TRBV27 ASSSLGQGPYSDTEAF
NA TRBJ2-1 TRBV18 ASSPQGGAGNEQF
NA TRBJ2-1 TRBV2 ASSEQGRKRTSYNEQF
NA TRBJ2-7 TRBV9 ASSLDQRELLGEQY
NA TRBJ2-7 TRBV6-5 ASRTGSGRSEQY
once TRBJ2-1 TRBV19 ASSIESGTLSDEQF
NA TRBJ1-3 TRBV5-4 ASSSDRPGNTIY
once TRBJ1-2 TRBV29-1 SVETGTGGGYT
once TRBJ1-1 TRBV18 ASSRNTGTGFAEAF
few TRBJ2-1 TRBV6-1 ASVAGQGADEQF
NA TRBJ2-1 TRBV9 ASSVVGTAYNEQF
NA TRBJ2-3 TRBV5-4 ASSLAGTQY
NA TRBJ2-5 TRBV5-1 ASSLNGAGGSETQY
NA TRBJ2-3 TRBV5-8 ASSLLAGVTDTQY
NA TRBJ2-1 TRBV6-1 ASSEKVAGQGIWNEQF